This TCR beta chain was recorded in a study of shared clonotypes between healthy human individuals. TCRdb's copy holds only in-frame clones and misses some; the assay was immunoSEQ multiplex PCR. The sample lists millions of clones, around 93% occurring once. Positive CCR7 selection of CD45RO-negative cells yielded the naive CD8 cells, and terminally differentiated effector memory CD45RA+ cells were excluded. This clonotype was sampled from a man aged 18-30 years in good health. Some clones in this sample may be carry-over from other donors' samples. Specimen: naive CD8+ T cells from PBMCs.

The CDR3 reads CASSLGTDESNYGYTF. In DNA form, the CDR3 reads TGTGCCAGCAGCTTGGGGACAGATGAATCTAACTATGGCTACACCTTC. The chain uses TRBV7-9 and TRBJ1-2, with TRBD1 matching 7 bases. The CDR3 has 16 residues. V trimming: 3 bases; J trimming: 0 bases; junction bases outside the gene matches: 7. The germline V gene has CDR1 SEHNR and CDR2 FQNEAQ (reference sequence).